This T cell receptor beta chain emerged from a study of blood T cell repertoires in COVID-19. Authors' data handling: It was from reference gene primer amplification that nucleated cell counts were estimated. Clones were sequenced by immunoSEQ multiplex PCR, and TCRdb holds only the in-frame ones, with some missing. V and J calls and clone size come straight from that table; D and trimming were deduced from the DNA. This sample has under 90,000 clones; around 86% occur once, and the top ten carry about 17%. The CDR3 contains 16 residues. V trimming: 4 bases; J trimming: 3 bases; junction bases outside the gene matches: 10. Germline V lookup: CDR1 MNHEY, CDR2 SVGEGT.

V usage is TRBV6-2 or TRBV6-3 and J usage is TRBJ1-1, with TRBD1 identical over 8 bases. This receptor was taken from a woman older than 75 with active or convalescent COVID-19. Material: peripheral blood. DNA of the CDR3: TGTGCCAGCAGTTCGCCCCGTGACAGGGGAGACACTGAAGCTTTCTTT. Amino acids: CASSSPRDRGDTEAFF.